The T cell receptor beta chain under discussion was sequenced for a study of T cell repertoires in aging, cancer and after chemotherapy. As for the study in general: Healthy donor repertoires were recorded over several months to years and showed clear clonal overlap.

The template was genomic DNA from peripheral blood, not RNA. Multiplex touch-down PCR with TRB-A/B primers amplified rearranged V-D-J TRB sequences. TCRdb reprocessed the multiplex PCR reads via MiXCR and lists one record per CDR3 protein. The data show fewer than 9,500 distinct CDR3 sequences, with under 35% seen just once and around 3.4% held by the top ten. This receptor was identified in a human donor in good health. The sample taken for sequencing was blood.

CDR3 sequence: CASSLWNLGGTEAFF. CDR3 in DNA: TGTGCCAGCAGTTTATGGAATCTTGGGGGCACTGAAGCTTTCTTT. The V call is TRBV28, the J call TRBJ1-1; D possibly corresponds to TRBD1 (5 bases). The CDR3 has 15 residues. Germline CDR1 is MDHEN and CDR2 is SYDVKM. Trimming stripped 0 bases from V and 4 bases from J, with 12 bases between.